The rows below give T cell receptor beta chains drawn from one sample of a study of T cell responses to AZD1222 COVID-19 vaccine. Assay: immunoSEQ multiplex PCR; the TCRdb copy retains only in-frame clones and omits some. The data hold approximately 70,000 clones, with 80% to 90% observed a single time. The sample consisted of peripheral blood, taken on day 0 of AZD1222 vaccination. The receptor set was obtained from an adult in good health. CDR3s include the opening cysteine and the closing phenylalanine or tryptophan. Each record gives: clone size, D gene, J gene, V gene, CDR3 DNA, CDR3 protein. A D gene is named only where the DNA matches it firmly. Some rows have no size entry. The others give once, few or many, or a class for an expanded clone.

NA	NA	TRBJ2-5	TRBV30	TGTGCCTGGAGTGTACCCCGACAGGATGGAGAGACCCAGTACTTC	CAWSVPRQDGETQYF
NA	NA	TRBJ2-1	TRBV10-1	TGCGCCAGCAGTGAGGGGAGCTCCCTTTGGAATGAGCAGTTCTTC	CASSEGSSLWNEQFF
NA	NA	TRBJ1-1	TRBV27	TGTGCCAGCAGTTTATCACCGAACACTGAAGCTTTCTTT	CASSLSPNTEAFF
NA	TRBD1	TRBJ2-1	TRBV4-1	TGCGCCAGCAGCCAAACAGGGGGCGCGGGGGTCAATGAGCAGTTCTTC	CASSQTGGAGVNEQFF
NA	NA	TRBJ2-7	TRBV16	TGTGCCAGCAGCCAATCATGGGGAAAAGAGCAGTACTTC	CASSQSWGKEQYF
NA	TRBD1	TRBJ2-3	TRBV3-1/TRBV3-2	TGTGCCAGCAGCCATCATAGGGGGACAGGGGGCACAGATACGCAGTATTTT	CASSHHRGTGGTDTQYF
NA	TRBD1	TRBJ2-2	TRBV29-1	TGCAGCGTTGGGGACAGGGGGTTCACCGGGGAGCTGTTTTTT	CSVGDRGFTGELFF
NA	TRBD2	TRBJ2-3	TRBV6-5	TGTGCCAGCAGTTACTCCGGGGGGGCGCAGTATTTT	CASSYSGGAQYF
NA	NA	TRBJ1-2	TRBV5-1	TGCGCCAGCAGCTTAGGAGGTGACTATGGCTACACCTTC	CASSLGGDYGYTF
NA	NA	TRBJ2-7	TRBV6-5	TGTGCCAGCAGTCCTGACAGAGGAGGCAACGAGCAGTACTTC	CASSPDRGGNEQYF
NA	NA	TRBJ2-3	TRBV5-1	TGCGCCAGCAGCTTGGCGGGAGCAGTCACAGATACGCAGTATTTT	CASSLAGAVTDTQYF
few	TRBD1	TRBJ1-1	TRBV16	TGTGCCAGCAGCCAATACCAGGGGGTTGCCACTGAAGCTTTCTTT	CASSQYQGVATEAFF
few	TRBD1	TRBJ2-7	TRBV18	TGTGCCAGCTCAGATAGACAGGGTAACAACGAGCAGTACTTC	CASSDRQGNNEQYF
NA	NA	TRBJ1-2	TRBV24-1	TGTGCCACCAGTGTGAGGGACCCTGCGAGGAGCTATGGCTACACCTTC	CATSVRDPARSYGYTF
NA	NA	TRBJ1-1	TRBV3-1/TRBV3-2	TGTGCCAGCAGTCCAGGGGAAAGACCGAACACTGAAGCTTTCTTT	CASSPGERPNTEAFF
NA	TRBD1	TRBJ2-7	TRBV2	TGTGCCAGCAGTAGGGACAGTTTGACCTACGAGCAGTACTTC	CASSRDSLTYEQYF
NA	NA	TRBJ1-1	TRBV10-3	TGTGCCATCAGTGAGAGAGGTTCTGAAGCTTTCTTT	CAISERGSEAFF
NA	NA	TRBJ2-7	TRBV10-3	TGTGCCATCAGTGAAGGTCCATCCCTCTCCTACGAGCAGTACTTC	CAISEGPSLSYEQYF
NA	NA	TRBJ2-7	TRBV9	TGTGCCAGCAGCGTAGGCCAGGGGAGTAACGAGCAGTACTTC	CASSVGQGSNEQYF
once	NA	TRBJ2-7	TRBV2	TGTGCCAGCAGCCAACAGGGTTCCAACTACGAGCAGTACTTC	CASSQQGSNYEQYF
NA	NA	TRBJ2-7	TRBV3-1/TRBV3-2	TGTGCCAGCAGCCCGGGCAGGGGCTACGAGCAGTACTTC	CASSPGRGYEQYF
NA	TRBD2	TRBJ2-7	TRBV6-2/TRBV6-3	TGTGCCAGCAGTTACCCCGGGACTAGCACCGAGCAGTACTTC	CASSYPGTSTEQYF
NA	NA	TRBJ1-1	TRBV4-3	TGCGCCAGCAGCCATACGGCAGGAGAAGCTTTCTTT	CASSHTAGEAFF
NA	NA	TRBJ1-2	TRBV6-2/TRBV6-3	TGTGCCAGCAGTTACTCGGGACGGAACTATGGCTACACCTTC	CASSYSGRNYGYTF
NA	NA	TRBJ2-6	TRBV11-3	TGTGCCAGCAGCTCGGCCCTGTCCCCGGACGCTGGGGCCAACGTCCTGACTTTC	CASSSALSPDAGANVLTF
NA	TRBD1	TRBJ1-1	TRBV10-2	TGCGCCAGCAGTGAGTGGGGGACAGGGGACATTATGAACACTGAAGCTTTCTTT	CASSEWGTGDIMNTEAFF
NA	TRBD1	TRBJ1-2	TRBV11-2	TGTGCCAGCAGCTTAGCCCCGGACAGGATAACTGATGGCTACACCTTC	CASSLAPDRITDGYTF
NA	NA	TRBJ2-3	TRBV13	TGTGCCAGCAGCTCGACAATTGCTAGTCGCACAGATACGCAGTATTTT	CASSSTIASRTDTQYF
NA	NA	TRBJ2-3	TRBV6-5	TGTGCCAGCCGGGACGCCTATACGCAGTATTTT	CASRDAYTQYF
once	TRBD2	TRBJ2-7	TRBV5-4	TGTGCCAGCAGCTCGGGGAGGGGAGCCTACGAGCAGTACTTC	CASSSGRGAYEQYF
NA	NA	TRBJ2-7	TRBV7-8	TGTGCCAGCAGCTCGTCGGGGTTCTACGAGCAGTACTTC	CASSSSGFYEQYF
NA	NA	TRBJ1-1	TRBV6-4	TGTGCCAGCAGAAAAGACAAGAACACTGAAGCTTTCTTT	CASRKDKNTEAFF
NA	NA	TRBJ2-7	TRBV7-2	TGTGCCAGCAGCTTAGCTGGGTACCACGAGCAGTACTTC	CASSLAGYHEQYF
NA	TRBD1	TRBJ1-2	TRBV5-1	TGCGCCAGCAGCTCGCACCTGGCGGGACAGTATGGCTACACCTTC	CASSSHLAGQYGYTF
NA	NA	TRBJ1-2	TRBV3-1/TRBV3-2	TGTGCCAGCAGCCAAGGGACATACTATGGCTACACCTTC	CASSQGTYYGYTF
NA	NA	TRBJ2-5	TRBV11-3	TGTGCCAGCAGCCCTCGACAGGGCGGGGGCCAAGAGACCCAGTACTTC	CASSPRQGGGQETQYF
NA	NA	TRBJ1-1	TRBV11-3	TGTGCCAGCAGCTTAGAGGCGTGGTCAGGGAACTCCCCAACCTCCATGAACACTGAAGCTTTCTTT	CASSLEAWSGNSPTSMNTEAFF
NA	TRBD2	TRBJ2-3	TRBV4-1	TGCGCCAGCAGCCAAGATCCGGGAGGGGATACGCAGTATTTT	CASSQDPGGDTQYF
NA	NA	TRBJ1-1	TRBV6-5	TGTGCCAGCAGGACAACCTCGAACACTGAAGCTTTCTTT	CASRTTSNTEAFF
NA	NA	TRBJ1-3	TRBV2	TGTGCCAGCAGTGCGCACCCCTCTGGAAACACCATATATTTT	CASSAHPSGNTIYF
NA	NA	TRBJ1-1	TRBV15	TGTGCCACCAGCAGAGCGGAGAACACTGAAGCTTTCTTT	CATSRAENTEAFF
NA	NA	TRBJ1-5	TRBV2	TGTGCCAGCAGTGAGTGGACAGCAGATCAGCCCCAGCATTTT	CASSEWTADQPQHF
NA	NA	TRBJ2-7	TRBV10-3	TGTGCCATCAGTGGGGCAGCCCCCTACGAGCAGTACTTC	CAISGAAPYEQYF
few	NA	TRBJ1-5	TRBV28	TGTGCCAGCAGACCCTCCCGAGGCAGGGGTATTGGCAATCAGCCCCAGCATTTT	CASRPSRGRGIGNQPQHF
NA	TRBD1	TRBJ1-6	TRBV4-3	TGCGCCAGCAGCCAAGATCTACAGGGGTATGGTTCACCCCTCCACTTT	CASSQDLQGYGSPLHF
NA	NA	TRBJ1-1	TRBV6-2/TRBV6-3	TGTGCCAGCAGTTACGACAATACCGGGGTACTGAACACTGAAGCTTTCTTT	CASSYDNTGVLNTEAFF
NA	NA	TRBJ2-2	TRBV3-1/TRBV3-2	TGTGCCAGCAGCCTAGGCAGGGACACCGGGGAGCTGTTTTTT	CASSLGRDTGELFF
once	TRBD2	TRBJ2-1	TRBV9	TGTGCCAGCAGCGCTCGTAGCGGGGGGGCCTTCAATGAGCAGTTCTTC	CASSARSGGAFNEQFF
NA	NA	TRBJ2-7	TRBV7-8	TGTGCCAGCAGCCTAGGGTTCTACTCCTACGAGCAGTACTTC	CASSLGFYSYEQYF
NA	TRBD2	TRBJ2-3	TRBV5-8	TGTGCCAGCAGCTTGGGAGGACTAGCGGGCCCCACAGATACGCAGTATTTT	CASSLGGLAGPTDTQYF
NA	NA	TRBJ2-1	TRBV2	TGTGCCAGCAGGGAACTTGGAACTTACAATGAGCAGTTCTTC	CASRELGTYNEQFF
NA	NA	TRBJ1-2	TRBV14	TGTGCCAGCAGCCAAGTAGGTCCCTATGGCTACACCTTC	CASSQVGPYGYTF
NA	NA	TRBJ2-7	TRBV20-1	TGCAGTGCTTTCGACGGGGAGAAGCAGTACTTC	CSAFDGEKQYF